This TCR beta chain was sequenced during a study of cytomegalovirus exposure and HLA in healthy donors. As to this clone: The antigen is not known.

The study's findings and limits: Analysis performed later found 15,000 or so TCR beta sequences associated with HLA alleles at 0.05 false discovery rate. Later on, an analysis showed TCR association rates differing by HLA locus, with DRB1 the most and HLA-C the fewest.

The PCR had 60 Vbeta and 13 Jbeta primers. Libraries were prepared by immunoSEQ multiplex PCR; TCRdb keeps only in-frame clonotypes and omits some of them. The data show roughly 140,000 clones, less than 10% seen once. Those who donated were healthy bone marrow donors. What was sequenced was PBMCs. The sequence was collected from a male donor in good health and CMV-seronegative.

CDR3 amino acids: CASTGVSNQPQHF. In nucleotides, the CDR3 is TGTGCCAGCACAGGGGTGAGCAATCAGCCCCAGCATTTT. The gene calls are TRBV2 and TRBJ1-5, with D possibly matching TRBD1 (6 bases). V dropped 7 bases and J dropped 1 base, with 8 bases sitting between them. The V gene's germline CDR1 is SNHLY and CDR2 FYNNEI. CDR3 length: 13 amino acids.